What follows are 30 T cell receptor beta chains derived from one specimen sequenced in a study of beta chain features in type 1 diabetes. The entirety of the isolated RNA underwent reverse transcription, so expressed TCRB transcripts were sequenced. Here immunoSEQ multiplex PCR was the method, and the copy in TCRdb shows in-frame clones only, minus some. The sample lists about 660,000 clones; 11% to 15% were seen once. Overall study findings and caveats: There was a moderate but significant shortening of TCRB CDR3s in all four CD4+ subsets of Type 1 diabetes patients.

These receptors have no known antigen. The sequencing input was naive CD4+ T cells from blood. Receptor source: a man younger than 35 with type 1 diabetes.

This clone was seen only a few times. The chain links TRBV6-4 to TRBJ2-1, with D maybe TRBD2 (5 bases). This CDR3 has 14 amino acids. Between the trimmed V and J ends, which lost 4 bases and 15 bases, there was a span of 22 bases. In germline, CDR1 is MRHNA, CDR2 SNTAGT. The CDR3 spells CASSAGSAGGPGFF. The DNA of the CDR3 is TGTGCCAGCAGTGCGGGCTCGGCGGGTGGCCCGGGGTTCTTC.

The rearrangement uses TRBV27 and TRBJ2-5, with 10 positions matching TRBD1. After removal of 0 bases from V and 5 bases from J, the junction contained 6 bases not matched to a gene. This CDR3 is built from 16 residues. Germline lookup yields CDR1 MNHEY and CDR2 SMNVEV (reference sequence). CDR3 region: CASSLSSGQGWETQYF. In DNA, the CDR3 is TGTGCCAGCAGTTTATCGTCGGGACAGGGGTGGGAGACCCAGTACTTC.

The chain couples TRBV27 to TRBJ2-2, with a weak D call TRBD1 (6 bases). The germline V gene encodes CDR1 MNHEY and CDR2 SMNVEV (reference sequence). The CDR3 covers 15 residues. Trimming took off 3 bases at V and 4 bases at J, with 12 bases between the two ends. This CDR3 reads CASSLNGQPTGELFF. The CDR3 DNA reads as TGTGCCAGCAGTTTGAATGGACAGCCCACCGGGGAGCTGTTTTTT.

The CDR3 coding sequence is TGCGCCAGCAGCCAAGGTCAACTAGCTACACCGAGGGCCAAAAACATTCAGTACTTC. Translation gives CASSQGQLATPRAKNIQYF. The rearrangement links TRBV4-1 to TRBJ2-4, with D possibly TRBD2 on 6 matching bases. From germline, CDR1 is MGHRA and CDR2 YSYEKL. The CDR3 runs 19 residues. With 1 base removed from V and 1 base from J, the gap between germline ends came to 20 bases.

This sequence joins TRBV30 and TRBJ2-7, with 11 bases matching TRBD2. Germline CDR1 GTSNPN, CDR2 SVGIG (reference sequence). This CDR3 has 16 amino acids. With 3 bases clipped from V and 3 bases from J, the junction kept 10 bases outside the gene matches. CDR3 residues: CAWRLAGVLGLYEQYF. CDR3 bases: TGTGCCTGGAGACTAGCGGGAGTGTTAGGTCTCTACGAGCAGTACTTC.

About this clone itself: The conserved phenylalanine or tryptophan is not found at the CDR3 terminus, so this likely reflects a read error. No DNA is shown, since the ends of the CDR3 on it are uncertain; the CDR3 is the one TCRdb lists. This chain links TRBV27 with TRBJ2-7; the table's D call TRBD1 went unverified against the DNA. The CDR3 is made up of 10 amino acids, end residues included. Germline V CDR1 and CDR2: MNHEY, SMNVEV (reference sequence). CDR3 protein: CASSSWAPGY.

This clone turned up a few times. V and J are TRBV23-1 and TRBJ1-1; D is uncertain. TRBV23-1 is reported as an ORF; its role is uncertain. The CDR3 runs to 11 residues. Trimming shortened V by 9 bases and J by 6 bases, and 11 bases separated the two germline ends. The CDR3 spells CASRPHPEAFF. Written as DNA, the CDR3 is TGCGCCAGTAGACCTCATCCTGAAGCTTTCTTT.

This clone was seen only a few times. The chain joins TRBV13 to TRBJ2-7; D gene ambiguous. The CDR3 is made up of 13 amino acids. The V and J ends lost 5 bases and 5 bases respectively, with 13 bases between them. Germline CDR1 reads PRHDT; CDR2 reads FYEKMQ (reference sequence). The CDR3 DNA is TGTGCCAGCAGCCCGGACCTGCCGGACGAGCAGTACTTC. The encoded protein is CASSPDLPDEQYF.

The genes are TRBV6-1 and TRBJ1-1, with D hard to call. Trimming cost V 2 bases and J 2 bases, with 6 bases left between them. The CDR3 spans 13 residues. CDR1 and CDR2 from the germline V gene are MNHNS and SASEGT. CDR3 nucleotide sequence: TGTGCCAGCAGTGAACTTTTAAACACTGAAGCTTTCTTT. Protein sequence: CASSELLNTEAFF.

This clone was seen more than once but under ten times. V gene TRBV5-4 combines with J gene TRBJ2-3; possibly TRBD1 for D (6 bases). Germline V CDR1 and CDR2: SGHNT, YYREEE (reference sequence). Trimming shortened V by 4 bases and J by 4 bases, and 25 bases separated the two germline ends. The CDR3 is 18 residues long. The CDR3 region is CASSAGVRGFQGADTQYF. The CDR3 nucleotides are TGTGCCAGCAGCGCCGGTGTCAGGGGATTTCAGGGCGCAGATACGCAGTATTTT.

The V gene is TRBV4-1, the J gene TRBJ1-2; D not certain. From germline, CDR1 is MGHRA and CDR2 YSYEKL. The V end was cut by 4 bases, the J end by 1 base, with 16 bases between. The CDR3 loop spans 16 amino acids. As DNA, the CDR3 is TGCGCCAGCAGCCCCTGGCGGCCCGTGCGTAACTATGGCTACACCTTC. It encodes CASSPWRPVRNYGYTF.

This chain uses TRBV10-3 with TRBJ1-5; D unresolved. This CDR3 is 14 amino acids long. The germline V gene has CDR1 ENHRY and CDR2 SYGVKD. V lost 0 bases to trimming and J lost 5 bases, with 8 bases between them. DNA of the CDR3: TGTGCCATCAGTGAGTCGAGGCAGGATCAGCCCCAGCATTTT. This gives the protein CAISESRQDQPQHF.

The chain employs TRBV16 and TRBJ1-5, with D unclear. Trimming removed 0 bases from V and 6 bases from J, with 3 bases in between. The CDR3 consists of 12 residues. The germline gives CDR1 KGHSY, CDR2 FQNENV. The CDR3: CASSQSSQPQHF. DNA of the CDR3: TGTGCCAGCAGCCAATCGAGTCAGCCCCAGCATTTT.

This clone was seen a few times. The CDR3 loop reads CSYSEGAGYTF. The CDR3 DNA is TGCAGTTATTCAGAGGGGGCCGGCTACACCTTC. The chain couples TRBV20-1 to TRBJ1-2, with 7 positions matching TRBD1. V was clipped by 8 bases and J by 8 bases; unmatched bases: 8. The germline gives CDR1 DFQATT, CDR2 SNEGSKA (reference sequence). The CDR3 is 11 residues long.

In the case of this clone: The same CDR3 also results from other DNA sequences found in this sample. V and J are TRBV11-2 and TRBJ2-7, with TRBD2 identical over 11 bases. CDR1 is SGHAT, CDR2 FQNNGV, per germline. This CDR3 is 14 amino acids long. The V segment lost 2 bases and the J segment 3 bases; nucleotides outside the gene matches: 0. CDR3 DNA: TGTGCCAGCAGCTTAACTAGCGGGAGCTACGAGCAGTACTTC. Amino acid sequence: CASSLTSGSYEQYF.

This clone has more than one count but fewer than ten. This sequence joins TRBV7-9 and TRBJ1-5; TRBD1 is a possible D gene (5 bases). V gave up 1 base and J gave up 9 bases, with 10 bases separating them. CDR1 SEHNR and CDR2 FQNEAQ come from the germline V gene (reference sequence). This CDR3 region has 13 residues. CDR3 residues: CASSLDGGSPQHF. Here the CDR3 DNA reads TGTGCCAGCAGCTTAGACGGGGGGTCGCCCCAGCATTTT.

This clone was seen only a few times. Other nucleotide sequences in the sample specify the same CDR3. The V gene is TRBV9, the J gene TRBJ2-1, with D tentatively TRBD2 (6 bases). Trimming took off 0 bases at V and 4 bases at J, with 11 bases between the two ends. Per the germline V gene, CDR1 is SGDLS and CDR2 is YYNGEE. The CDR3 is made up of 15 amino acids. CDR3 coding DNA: TGTGCCAGCAGCGTAGGTTTAGCGGCGTACAATGAGCAGTTCTTC. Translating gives CASSVGLAAYNEQFF. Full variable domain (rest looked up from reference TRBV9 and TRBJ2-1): DSGVTQTPKHLITATGQRVTLRCSPRSGDLSVYWYQQSLDQGLQFLIQYYNGEERAKGNILERFSAQQFPDLHSELNLSSLELGDSALYFCASSVGLAAYNEQFFGPGTRLTVL.

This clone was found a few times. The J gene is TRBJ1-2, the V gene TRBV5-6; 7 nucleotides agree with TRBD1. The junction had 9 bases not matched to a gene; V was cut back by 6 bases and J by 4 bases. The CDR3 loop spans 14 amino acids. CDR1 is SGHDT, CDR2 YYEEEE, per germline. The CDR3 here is CASTRLGQSYGYTF. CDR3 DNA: TGTGCCAGCACCAGGCTGGGACAGTCCTATGGCTACACCTTC.

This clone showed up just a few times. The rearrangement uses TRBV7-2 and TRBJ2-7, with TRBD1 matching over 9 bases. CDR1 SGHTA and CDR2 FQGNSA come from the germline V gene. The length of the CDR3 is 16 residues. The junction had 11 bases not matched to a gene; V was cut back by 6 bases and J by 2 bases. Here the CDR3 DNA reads TGTGCCAGCAGTTATCTTCGACAGGGGGGCACCTACGAGCAGTACTTC. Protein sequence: CASSYLRQGGTYEQYF.

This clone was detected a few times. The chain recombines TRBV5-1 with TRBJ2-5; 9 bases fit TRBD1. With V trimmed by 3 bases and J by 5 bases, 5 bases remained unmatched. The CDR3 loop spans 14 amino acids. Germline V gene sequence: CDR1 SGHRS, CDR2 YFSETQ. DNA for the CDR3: TGCGCCAGCAGCTCACAGGGGGCGAGGGAGACCCAGTACTTC. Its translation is CASSSQGARETQYF.

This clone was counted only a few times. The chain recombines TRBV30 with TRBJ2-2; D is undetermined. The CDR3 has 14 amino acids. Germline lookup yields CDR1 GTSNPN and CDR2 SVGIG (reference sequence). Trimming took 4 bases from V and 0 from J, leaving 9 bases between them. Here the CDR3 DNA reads TGTGCCTGGAAAAGGCGGACGAACACCGGGGAGCTGTTTTTT. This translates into CAWKRRTNTGELFF.

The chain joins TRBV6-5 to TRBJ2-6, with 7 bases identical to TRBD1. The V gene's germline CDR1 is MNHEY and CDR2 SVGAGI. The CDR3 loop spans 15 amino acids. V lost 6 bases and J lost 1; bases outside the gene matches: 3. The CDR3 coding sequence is TGTGCCAGCAGCGACAGGGCGTCTGGGGCCAACGTCCTGACTTTC. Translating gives CASSDRASGANVLTF.

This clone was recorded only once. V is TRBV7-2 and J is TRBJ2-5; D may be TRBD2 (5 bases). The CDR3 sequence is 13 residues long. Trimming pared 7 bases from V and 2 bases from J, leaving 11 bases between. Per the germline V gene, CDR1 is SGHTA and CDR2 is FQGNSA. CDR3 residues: CASTHERQETQYF. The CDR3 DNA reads TGTGCCAGCACCCACGAGCGGCAAGAGACCCAGTACTTC.

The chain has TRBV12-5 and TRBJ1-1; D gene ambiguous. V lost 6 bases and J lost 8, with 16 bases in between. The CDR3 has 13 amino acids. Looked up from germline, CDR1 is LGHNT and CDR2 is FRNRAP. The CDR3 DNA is TGTGCTAGTGGACCGGGTAGGCGTTCCGAAGCTTTCTTT. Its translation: CASGPGRRSEAFF.

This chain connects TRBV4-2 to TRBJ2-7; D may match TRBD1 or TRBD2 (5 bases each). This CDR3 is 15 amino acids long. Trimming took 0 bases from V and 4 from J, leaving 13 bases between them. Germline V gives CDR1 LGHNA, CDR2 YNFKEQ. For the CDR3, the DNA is TGTGCCAGCAGCCAAGAATCGAGGGGCAGGTACGAGCAGTACTTC. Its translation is CASSQESRGRYEQYF.

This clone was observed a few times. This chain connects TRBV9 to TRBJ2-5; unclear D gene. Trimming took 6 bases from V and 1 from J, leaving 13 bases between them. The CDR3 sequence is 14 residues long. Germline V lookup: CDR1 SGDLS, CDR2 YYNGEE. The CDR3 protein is CASTRPGAQETQYF. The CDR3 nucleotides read TGTGCCAGCACCCGGCCAGGAGCCCAAGAGACCCAGTACTTC.

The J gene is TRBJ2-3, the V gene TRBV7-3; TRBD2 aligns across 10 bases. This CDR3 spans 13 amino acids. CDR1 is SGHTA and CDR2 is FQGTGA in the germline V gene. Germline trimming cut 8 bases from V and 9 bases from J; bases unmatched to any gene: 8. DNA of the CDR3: TGTGCCAGCGGGATAGCGGGGGGCCTAACGCAGTATTTT. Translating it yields CASGIAGGLTQYF.

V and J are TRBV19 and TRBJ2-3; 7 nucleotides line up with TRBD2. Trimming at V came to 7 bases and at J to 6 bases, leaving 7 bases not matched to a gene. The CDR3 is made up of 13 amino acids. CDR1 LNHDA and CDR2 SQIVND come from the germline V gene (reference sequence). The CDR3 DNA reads TGTGCCAGTACCCCCCGGGGGGTGGATACGCAGTATTTT. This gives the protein CASTPRGVDTQYF.

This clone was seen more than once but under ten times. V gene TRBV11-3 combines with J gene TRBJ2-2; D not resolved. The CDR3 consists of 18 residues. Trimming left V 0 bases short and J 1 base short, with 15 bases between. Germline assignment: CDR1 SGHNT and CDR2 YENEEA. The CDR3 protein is CASSLDIAGTLNTGELFF. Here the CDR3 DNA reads TGTGCCAGCAGCTTAGATATAGCCGGCACCCTGAACACCGGGGAGCTGTTTTTT.

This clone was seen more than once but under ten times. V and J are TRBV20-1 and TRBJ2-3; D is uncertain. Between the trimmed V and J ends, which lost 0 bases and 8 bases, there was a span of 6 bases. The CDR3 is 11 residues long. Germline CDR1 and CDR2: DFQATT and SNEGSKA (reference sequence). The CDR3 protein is CSARDYSTQYF. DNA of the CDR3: TGCAGTGCTAGAGATTATAGTACGCAGTATTTT.